One T cell receptor (beta chain) is described in this entry. This sample is drawn from a study of cytomegalovirus exposure and HLA in healthy donors. The study ran its PCR with 60 Vbeta and 13 Jbeta primers. Only in-frame clones appear in the TCRdb table, and some are missing; sequencing was by immunoSEQ multiplex PCR. The table lists 150,000 to 200,000 clones, over 60% of them singletons. This CDR3 is 16 amino acids long. V was trimmed by 1 base and J by 0 bases, leaving 12 bases between them. Germline V gene lookup returns CDR1 LNHNV and CDR2 YYDKDF (reference sequence). The V call is TRBV15, the J call TRBJ1-1; possibly TRBD1 for D (6 bases). What was sequenced was PBMCs. This sequence was found in a man in his forties or fifties in good health and CMV-seropositive. DNA for the CDR3: TGTGCCACCAGCAGAGGCCAGGGGACCATGAACACTGAAGCTTTCTTT. It codes for CATSRGQGTMNTEAFF. Variable domain in full (rest from reference TRBV15 and TRBJ1-1): DAMVIQNPRYQVTQFGKPVTLSCSQTLNHNVMYWYQQKSSQAPKLLFHYYDKDFNNEADTPDNFQSRRPNTSFCFLDIRSPGLGDTAMYLCATSRGQGTMNTEAFFGQGTRLTVV.